A selection of T cell receptor beta chains follows, all from one sample in a study of blood T cell repertoires in COVID-19. Using immunoSEQ multiplex PCR, the repertoire was profiled, and TCRdb retains in-frame clones only, with some absent. The sample includes around 43,000 clones, 89% seen only once; the top ten take roughly 21%. Sequencing input: peripheral blood. The receptors derive from a middle-aged man with active COVID-19. Both conserved end residues are part of each CDR3. D genes are given only for firm matches. The size field is filled for only some rows; it gives once, few, many or a size class.

CASSMRGGAGDRNQPQHF,TGTGCCAGTAGTATGCGGGGGGGGGCCGGCGATCGCAATCAGCCCCAGCATTTT,NA,TRBV19,NA,TRBJ1-5
CASSHPGSYEQYF,TGTGCCAGCAGCCATCCCGGGAGTTACGAGCAGTACTTC,NA,TRBV3-1/TRBV3-2,few,TRBJ2-7
CAARGLAGVYYEQYF,TGTGCCGCCCGGGGACTAGCGGGAGTATACTACGAGCAGTACTTC,TRBD2,TRBV30,NA,TRBJ2-7
CASSPPGLAEYNEQFF,TGTGCCAGCTCACCACCGGGACTAGCGGAGTACAATGAGCAGTTCTTC,TRBD2,TRBV18,NA,TRBJ2-1
CASSYLSGQGTTEAFF,TGTGCCAGCAGTTACCTTTCAGGACAGGGGACCACTGAAGCTTTCTTT,TRBD1,TRBV6-2/TRBV6-3,NA,TRBJ1-1
CASSLGSRSNQPQHF,TGTGCCAGCAGCTTGGGGTCGAGGAGCAATCAGCCCCAGCATTTT,NA,TRBV5-6,once,TRBJ1-5
CASSPVPGDTLEGQYF,TGTGCCAGCTCACCCGTCCCCGGGGACACCCTAGAGGGGCAGTACTTC,NA,TRBV18,NA,TRBJ2-7
CASSYRTSGTYEQYF,TGTGCCAGCAGTTACCGGACTAGCGGGACCTACGAGCAGTACTTC,TRBD2,TRBV6-5,NA,TRBJ2-7
CASSSAAGGPYNEQFF,TGTGCCAGCAGCTCGGCCGCAGGAGGGCCCTACAATGAGCAGTTCTTC,NA,TRBV7-9,NA,TRBJ2-1
CASSIGGMQYF,TGTGCCAGTAGTATTGGGGGGATGCAGTATTTT,NA,TRBV19,NA,TRBJ2-3
CASSEYRGPYEQYF,TGTGCCAGCAGTGAATATAGGGGTCCCTACGAGCAGTACTTC,NA,TRBV25-1,NA,TRBJ2-7
CASSLITGQSYNEQFF,TGTGCCAGCAGCTTAATAACAGGACAATCCTACAATGAGCAGTTCTTC,NA,TRBV7-9,NA,TRBJ2-1
CASSVIAGGRNSPLHF,TGTGCCAGCAGCGTAATCGCAGGGGGCAGGAATTCACCCCTCCACTTT,TRBD1,TRBV9,once,TRBJ1-6
CASMFRETQYF,TGTGCCAGCATGTTCCGAGAGACCCAGTACTTC,NA,TRBV28,NA,TRBJ2-5
CASSDGGSLFQHF,TGTGCCAGCAGCGACGGCGGGTCCCTCTTCCAGCATTTT,NA,TRBV5-6,NA,TRBJ1-5
CASSVDMGLAGSDNEQFF,TGTGCCAGCAGCGTAGACATGGGGCTAGCGGGATCTGACAATGAGCAGTTCTTC,TRBD2,TRBV9,NA,TRBJ2-1
CASSYIYEQYF,TGTGCCAGCAGTTACATATACGAGCAGTACTTC,NA,TRBV6-2/TRBV6-3,NA,TRBJ2-7
CASSLVRTEAFF,TGTGCCAGCAGTCTCGTGAGGACTGAAGCTTTCTTT,NA,TRBV28,NA,TRBJ1-1
CSLTVSTDTQYF,TGCAGCCTGACAGTTAGCACAGATACGCAGTATTTT,NA,TRBV29-1,NA,TRBJ2-3
CASSQDLSPGAVSSYNEQFF,TGCGCCAGCAGCCAAGATCTTAGCCCGGGAGCGGTATCCTCCTACAATGAGCAGTTCTTC,NA,TRBV4-3,NA,TRBJ2-1
CASSGQNGGELFF,TGTGCCAGCAGCGGACAGAATGGTGGGGAGCTGTTTTTT,NA,TRBV11-2,NA,TRBJ2-2
CASSPETGKVTGELFF,TGTGCCAGCAGCCCCGAGACAGGGAAAGTAACCGGGGAGCTGTTTTTT,TRBD1,TRBV4-2,NA,TRBJ2-2
CASRMTSGSLIQYF,TGTGCCAGCAGGATGACTAGCGGGAGTCTCATTCAGTACTTC,TRBD2,TRBV27,NA,TRBJ2-4
CASSLGGGTTDTQYF,TGTGCCAGCAGTTTAGGGGGGGGGACCACAGATACGCAGTATTTT,TRBD2,TRBV28,NA,TRBJ2-3
CASTLDGGYGYTF,TGTGCCAGTACTCTGGATGGCGGCTATGGCTACACCTTC,NA,TRBV19,once,TRBJ1-2
CASSLTQVAGYTF,TGTGCCAGCAGCTTAACCCAGGTGGCGGGCTACACCTTC,NA,TRBV7-3,NA,TRBJ1-2
CASITASGSGEQFF,TGTGCCAGCATCACCGCCAGCGGGAGTGGAGAGCAGTTCTTC,TRBD2,TRBV28,few,TRBJ2-1
CASSARGGTTDTQYF,TGTGCCAGCAGCGCAAGGGGCGGAACCACAGATACGCAGTATTTT,NA,TRBV9,NA,TRBJ2-3
CASSRTGGADTQYF,TGTGCCAGCTCACGAACAGGGGGCGCAGATACGCAGTATTTT,TRBD1,TRBV18,NA,TRBJ2-3
CASSTGQNYGYTF,TGTGCCAGCAGCACTGGACAGAACTATGGCTACACCTTC,NA,TRBV6-6,NA,TRBJ1-2
CASSARQGWSETQYF,TGTGCCAGCAGCGCGCGACAGGGGTGGTCAGAGACCCAGTACTTC,TRBD1,TRBV11-2,NA,TRBJ2-5
CASSSQGAYNEQFF,TGTGCCAGCAGTTCACAGGGTGCCTACAATGAGCAGTTCTTC,NA,TRBV6-5,NA,TRBJ2-1
CASSPGTSGQETQYF,TGCGCCAGCAGCCCGGGGACTAGCGGCCAAGAGACCCAGTACTTC,TRBD2,TRBV5-1,NA,TRBJ2-5
CATSDLRVSNEQFF,TGTGCCACCAGTGATTTGCGGGTAAGCAATGAGCAGTTCTTC,NA,TRBV24-1,once,TRBJ2-1
CASSDRTGEGTQYF,TGTGCCAGCAGCGACAGGACAGGGGAGGGGACCCAGTACTTC,TRBD1,TRBV5-4,NA,TRBJ2-5
CASSLRQANTGELFF,TGTGCCAGCAGCTTAAGACAGGCGAACACCGGGGAGCTGTTTTTT,NA,TRBV7-9,few,TRBJ2-2
CASSQSSGRASSYNEQFF,TGTGCCAGCAGCCAATCTAGCGGGAGGGCGAGCTCCTACAATGAGCAGTTCTTC,TRBD2,TRBV3-1/TRBV3-2,NA,TRBJ2-1
CSTKGRETQYF,TGCAGCACCAAGGGGCGAGAGACCCAGTACTTC,NA,TRBV20-1,NA,TRBJ2-5
CASSSGLAGGPYTGELFF,TGCGCCAGCAGCTCCGGACTAGCGGGAGGGCCCTACACCGGGGAGCTGTTTTTT,TRBD2,TRBV5-1,NA,TRBJ2-2
CASSLGANSGNTIYF,TGTGCCAGCAGTTTAGGGGCTAACTCTGGAAACACCATATATTTT,NA,TRBV28,NA,TRBJ1-3
CASNVQIDEQYF,TGTGCCAGCAACGTGCAGATCGACGAGCAGTACTTC,NA,TRBV6-5,NA,TRBJ2-7
CASSTQGSNQPQHF,TGTGCCAGCAGTACTCAGGGCAGCAATCAGCCCCAGCATTTT,NA,TRBV6-5,NA,TRBJ1-5